This TCR beta chain was found in a study of metastatic and nonmetastatic thyroid tumors. The sample holds many counts of this clone. Under the authors' procedure: It was from CDR3 differences across clinicopathological groups that a distant-metastasis classifier for papillary thyroid cancer was built. TCRdb used MiXCR to call clones anew from the PCR reads. The V and J calls were determined by TCRdb, not by the authors. Here the sample spans around 4,300 clones, around 21% being singletons. The CDR3 runs 15 residues. Trimming cost V 4 bases and J 8 bases; bases outside gene matches: 6. Germline V lookup: CDR1 SGDLS, CDR2 YYNGEE. No patient had received any treatment before thyroid surgery.

This chain links TRBV9 with TRBJ2-1; 13 nucleotides line up with TRBD2. The sample consisted of tumor tissue. This TCR was recovered from a male donor with papillary thyroid cancer or a benign thyroid nodule (not recorded which). Some clones in this sample may be carry-over from other donors' samples. The DNA of the CDR3 is TGTGCCAGCAGCCCAGGGACTAGCGGGAAGGATGAGCAGTTCTTC. It yields the protein CASSPGTSGKDEQFF.